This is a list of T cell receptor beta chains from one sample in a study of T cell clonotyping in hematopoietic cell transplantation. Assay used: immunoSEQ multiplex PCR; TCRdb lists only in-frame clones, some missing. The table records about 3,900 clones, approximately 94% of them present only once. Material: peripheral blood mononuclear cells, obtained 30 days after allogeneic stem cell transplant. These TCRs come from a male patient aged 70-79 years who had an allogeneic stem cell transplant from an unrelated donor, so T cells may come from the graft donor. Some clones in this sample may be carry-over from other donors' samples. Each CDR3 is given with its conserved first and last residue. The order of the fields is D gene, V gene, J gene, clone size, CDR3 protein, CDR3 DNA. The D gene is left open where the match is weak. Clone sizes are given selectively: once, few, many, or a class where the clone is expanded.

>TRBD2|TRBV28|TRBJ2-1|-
CASSQQLAGLSYNEQFF
TGTGCCAGCAGTCAGCAACTAGCGGGCCTTTCCTACAATGAGCAGTTCTTC
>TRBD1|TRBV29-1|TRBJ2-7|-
CSGGTGEGYEQYF
TGCAGCGGAGGGACAGGGGAGGGCTACGAGCAGTACTTC
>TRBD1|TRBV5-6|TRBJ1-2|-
CASSRQGDYGYTF
TGTGCCAGCAGCCGACAGGGTGACTATGGCTACACCTTC
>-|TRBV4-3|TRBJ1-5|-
CASSQGTDSYSNQPQHF
TGCGCCAGCAGCCAAGGTACGGACAGCTATAGCAATCAGCCCCAGCATTTT
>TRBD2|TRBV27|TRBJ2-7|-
CASRPASGYEQYF
TGTGCCAGCCGGCCGGCTAGCGGTTACGAGCAGTACTTC
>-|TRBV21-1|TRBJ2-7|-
CASSKSGTQNSYEQYF
TGTGCCAGCAGCAAGAGCGGCACCCAGAACTCCTACGAGCAGTACTTC
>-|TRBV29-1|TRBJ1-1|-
CSFKGKNTEAFF
TGCAGCTTCAAGGGGAAGAACACTGAAGCTTTCTTT
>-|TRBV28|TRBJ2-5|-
CASSFARVGETQYF
TGTGCCAGCAGTTTTGCAAGGGTAGGAGAGACCCAGTACTTC
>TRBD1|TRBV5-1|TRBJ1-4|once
CASSPGRGTNEKLFF
TGCGCCAGCAGCCCAGGCAGGGGGACTAATGAAAAACTGTTTTTT
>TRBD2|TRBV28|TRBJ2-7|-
CASSIGLAASYEQYF
TGTGCCAGCAGTATCGGACTAGCGGCCTCCTACGAGCAGTACTTC
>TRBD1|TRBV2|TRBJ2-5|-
CAISGQGRQTQYF
TGTGCCATCTCCGGACAGGGTAGGCAGACCCAGTACTTC
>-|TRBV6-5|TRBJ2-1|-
CASSMYNEQFF
TGTGCCAGCAGCATGTACAATGAGCAGTTCTTC
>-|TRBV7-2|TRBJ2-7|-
CASSLVASVAEQYF
TGTGCCAGCAGCTTAGTGGCTAGCGTGGCCGAGCAGTACTTC
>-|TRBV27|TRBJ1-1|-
CASSRGRGGMNTEAFF
TGTGCCAGCAGTCGAGGCAGGGGAGGAATGAACACTGAAGCTTTCTTT
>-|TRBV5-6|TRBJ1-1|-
CASSPQGFDTEAFF
TGTGCCAGCAGCCCCCAGGGGTTCGACACTGAAGCTTTCTTT
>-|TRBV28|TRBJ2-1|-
CASSHNEQFF
TGTGCCAGCAGTCATAATGAGCAGTTCTTC
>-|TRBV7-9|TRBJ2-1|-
CASRSDGENEQFF
TGTGCCAGCAGGTCTGACGGGGAGAATGAGCAGTTCTTC
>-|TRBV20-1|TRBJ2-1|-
CSALRLWEQFF
TGCAGTGCTCTGAGACTATGGGAGCAGTTCTTC
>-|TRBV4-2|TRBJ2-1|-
CASSPGPPEQFF
TGTGCCAGCAGCCCGGGCCCCCCTGAGCAGTTCTTC
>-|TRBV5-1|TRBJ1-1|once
CASRAGVNTEAFF
TGCGCCAGCAGGGCGGGAGTGAACACTGAAGCTTTCTTT
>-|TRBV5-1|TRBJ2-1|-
CASSSQGSTTNEQFF
TGCGCCAGCAGCTCCCAGGGGAGCACGACCAATGAGCAGTTCTTC
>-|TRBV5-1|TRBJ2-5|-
CASSLAGSETQYF
TGCGCCAGCAGCTTGGCGGGGAGTGAGACCCAGTACTTC
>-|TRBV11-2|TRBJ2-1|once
CASTPSLGRDNEQFF
TGTGCCAGCACCCCCTCCCTGGGCAGGGACAATGAGCAGTTCTTC
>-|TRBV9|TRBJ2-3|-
CASSVAYGRLRTDTQYF
TGTGCCAGCAGCGTAGCTTATGGCCGTCTGAGGACAGATACGCAGTATTTT
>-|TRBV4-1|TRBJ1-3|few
CASSQSRGSGNTIYF
TGCGCCAGCAGCCAATCTAGGGGCTCTGGAAACACCATATATTTT
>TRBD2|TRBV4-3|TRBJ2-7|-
CASSQEKAGGPRAYEQYF
TGCGCCAGCAGCCAAGAAAAAGCGGGAGGCCCCAGGGCCTACGAGCAGTACTTC
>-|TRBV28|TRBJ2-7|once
CASSPAVTSWELSSYEQYF
TGTGCCAGCAGCCCTGCAGTGACGAGTTGGGAGCTGAGCTCCTACGAGCAGTACTTC
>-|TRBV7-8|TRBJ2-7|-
CASSLKKYEQYF
TGTGCCAGCAGCTTGAAAAAGTACGAGCAGTACTTC
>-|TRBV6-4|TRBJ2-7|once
CARGWRSPGQSSYEQYF
TGTGCCAGGGGCTGGCGCAGTCCGGGACAAAGCTCCTACGAGCAGTACTTC
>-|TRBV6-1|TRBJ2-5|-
CAAVRETQYF
TGTGCTGCGGTCCGGGAGACCCAGTACTTC
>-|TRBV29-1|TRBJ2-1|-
CSVEKTRRGGTEQFF
TGCAGCGTTGAAAAAACTAGGAGGGGGGGCACTGAGCAGTTCTTC
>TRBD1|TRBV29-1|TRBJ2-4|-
CSAKTLGTVIAKNIQYF
TGCAGCGCAAAAACCCTCGGGACAGTTATAGCCAAAAACATTCAGTACTTC
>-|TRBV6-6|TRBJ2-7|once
CASSPSSYEQYF
TGTGCCAGCAGCCCAAGCTCCTACGAGCAGTACTTC
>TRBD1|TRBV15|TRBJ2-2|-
CATFPAGQGATGELFF
TGTGCCACCTTTCCAGCGGGACAGGGTGCCACCGGGGAGCTGTTTTTT
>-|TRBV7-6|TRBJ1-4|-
CASSLVGEGTNEKLFF
TGTGCCAGCAGCTTAGTCGGGGAGGGAACTAATGAAAAACTGTTTTTT
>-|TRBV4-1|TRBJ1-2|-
CASSPTIGRPNYGYTF
TGCGCCAGCAGCCCGACCATCGGCAGACCTAACTATGGCTACACCTTC
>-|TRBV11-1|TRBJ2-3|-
CASRAGPSTDTQYF
TGTGCCAGCAGGGCAGGTCCTTCCACAGATACGCAGTATTTT
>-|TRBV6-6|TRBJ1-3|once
CASSYSGANTIYF
TGTGCCAGCAGTTATTCAGGGGCCAACACCATATATTTT
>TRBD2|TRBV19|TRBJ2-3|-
CASSSSGRTDTQYF
TGTGCCAGCTCATCTAGCGGGAGAACAGATACGCAGTATTTT
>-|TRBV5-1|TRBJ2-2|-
CASSLDGDTGELFF
TGCGCCAGCAGCTTGGATGGGGACACCGGGGAGCTGTTTTTT
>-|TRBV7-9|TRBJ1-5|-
CASSYMGGSNQPQHF
TGTGCCAGCAGCTACATGGGCGGGAGCAATCAGCCCCAGCATTTT
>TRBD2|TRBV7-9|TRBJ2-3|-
CASSSGPSGTTDTQYF
TGTGCCAGCAGCTCCGGACCCAGCGGGACCACAGATACGCAGTATTTT
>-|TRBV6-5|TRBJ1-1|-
CASSQGNEAFF
TGTGCCAGCAGTCAGGGGAATGAAGCTTTCTTT
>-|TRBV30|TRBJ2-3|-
CAWSWADTDTQYF
TGTGCCTGGAGTTGGGCAGACACAGATACGCAGTATTTT
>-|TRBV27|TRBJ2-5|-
CASSSSYRVETQYF
TGTGCCAGCAGTTCGTCCTACAGGGTAGAGACCCAGTACTTC
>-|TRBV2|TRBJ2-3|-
CASSPGIAVTDTQYF
TGTGCCAGCAGTCCCGGGATAGCGGTTACAGATACGCAGTATTTT
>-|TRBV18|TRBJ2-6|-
CASSPRVASDRRSGANVLTF
TGTGCCAGCTCACCACGTGTTGCCTCGGACCGCAGGTCTGGGGCCAACGTCCTGACTTTC
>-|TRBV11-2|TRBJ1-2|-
CASSSKGWDYGYTF
TGTGCCAGCAGCTCTAAGGGCTGGGACTATGGCTACACCTTC
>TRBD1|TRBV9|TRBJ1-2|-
CASSVSDRGYGYTF
TGTGCCAGCAGCGTATCGGACAGGGGCTATGGCTACACCTTC
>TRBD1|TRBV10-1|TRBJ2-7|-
CASRHSGTGGHEQYF
TGCGCCAGCAGACACTCCGGGACAGGGGGCCACGAGCAGTACTTC